The 8 T cell receptor beta chains reported below all come from one sample, sequenced in a study of molecular identifiers for immune sequencing clone quantification. In TCRdb, the PCR reads were re-called with MiXCR into one record per CDR3 protein. The sample has nearly 650,000 distinct CDR3 sequences, roughly 23% seen once. The sample comprised naive CD8+ T cells from blood, with Jurkat cell RNA spiked in. Subset denoted: FACS-sorted CD8+CD4-CCR7+CD45RA+ naive T cells. Receptors were obtained from a human donor in good health. Some libraries in this study had Jurkat cell RNA spiked in.

The chain carries TRBV6-5 and TRBJ2-7, with D perhaps matching TRBD2 (5 bases). CDR1 is MNHEY, CDR2 SVGAGI, per germline. The CDR3 has 14 amino acids. Trimming cost V 6 bases and J 5 bases, with 17 bases left between them. The CDR3 loop reads CASRPQVSGNEQYF. DNA of the CDR3: TGTGCCAGCAGACCCCAGGTCTCGGGGAACGAGCAGTACTTC.

A word on this clonotype: The junction departs from germline at one end; a sequencing error may be responsible. J is TRBJ2-7 and V is TRBV18; 8 nucleotides line up with TRBD1. There are 13 residues in the CDR3. Germline-derived CDR1 and CDR2 are KGHSH and LQKENI. The CDR3 coding sequence is TGTGCCAGCGCACCCCGGGACAGGTACGAGCAGTACTTC. Translating gives CASAPRDRYEQYF.

This clonotype has at least ten counts. The chain combines TRBV7-9 with TRBJ1-2; maybe TRBD1 (5 bases). The V gene's germline CDR1 is SEHNR and CDR2 FQNEAQ (reference sequence). With 5 bases removed from V and 7 bases from J, the gap between germline ends came to 14 bases. The CDR3 totals 13 residues. The CDR3 is CASSRDPKRGYTF. Written as DNA, the CDR3 is TGTGCCAGCAGCCGGGACCCAAAACGTGGCTACACCTTC. The full variable domain, its missing parts supplied by reference TRBV7-9 and TRBJ1-2, is DTGVSQNPRHKITKRGQNVTFRCDPISEHNRLYWYRQTLGQGPEFLTYFQNEAQLEKSRLLSDRFSAERPKGSFSTLEIQRTEQGDSAMYLCASSRDPKRGYTFGSGTRLTVV.

The chain has TRBV19 and TRBJ1-4; 7 bases fit TRBD1. Germline V gene lookup returns CDR1 LNHDA and CDR2 SQIVND (reference sequence). Trimming took 3 bases from V and 3 from J; bases not matched to a gene: 1. This CDR3 is built from 14 residues. CDR3 residues: CASSIQGANEKLFF. The DNA of the CDR3 is TGTGCCAGTAGTATCCAGGGGGCTAATGAAAAACTGTTTTTT.

Notes on this clonotype: This may stem from a read error, because a much larger clone lies one nucleotide away. The chain employs TRBV6-5 and TRBJ1-2; tentatively, D is TRBD1 (5 bases). The CDR3 runs to 15 residues. The germline V gene encodes CDR1 MNHEY and CDR2 SVGAGI. V lost 8 bases to trimming and J lost 3 bases, with 19 bases between them. CDR3: CASGKGAGPDYGYTF. The CDR3 DNA follows: TGTGCCAGCGGCAAAGGCGCAGGGCCGGACTATGGCTACACCTTC.

The J gene is TRBJ2-7, the V gene TRBV30; TRBD2 agrees at 9 bases. Germline CDR1 and CDR2: GTSNPN and SVGIG (reference sequence). V trimming: 2 bases; J trimming: 2 bases; junction bases outside the gene matches: 7. This CDR3 has 15 amino acids. CDR3 sequence (DNA): TGTGCCTGGAGTTGGGGACTAGCCCTAACCTACGAGCAGTACTTC. This sequence encodes CAWSWGLALTYEQYF.

The chain has TRBV5-4 and TRBJ2-1; TRBD1 matches at 8 bases. The CDR3 totals 16 residues. CDR1 is SGHNT, CDR2 YYREEE, per germline (reference sequence). The J segment lost 8 bases and the V segment lost 5 bases, leaving 15 bases of the junction unmatched. The CDR3 is CASRFPGGQGNDEQFF. CDR3 DNA: TGTGCCAGCAGGTTTCCCGGTGGACAGGGTAACGATGAGCAGTTCTTC.

In this sample, this clonotype turned up a few times. In nucleotides, the CDR3 is TGTGCCAGCAGCGGCCGGGACAGGGGAGGAACTGAAGCTTTCTTT. This codes for CASSGRDRGGTEAFF. This chain links TRBV9 with TRBJ1-1; 10 nucleotides line up with TRBD1. J lost 5 bases, V lost 3 bases, and 7 bases had no gene match. Germline loops: CDR1 SGDLS, CDR2 YYNGEE. This CDR3 spans 15 amino acids.